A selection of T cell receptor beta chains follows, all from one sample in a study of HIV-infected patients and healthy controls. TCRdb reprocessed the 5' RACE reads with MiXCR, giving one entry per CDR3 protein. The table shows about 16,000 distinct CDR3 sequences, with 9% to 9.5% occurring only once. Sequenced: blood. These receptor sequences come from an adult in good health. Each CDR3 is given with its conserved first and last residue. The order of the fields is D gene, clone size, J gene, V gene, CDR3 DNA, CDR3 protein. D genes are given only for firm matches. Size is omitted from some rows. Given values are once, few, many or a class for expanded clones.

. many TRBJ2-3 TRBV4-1 TGCGCCAGCAGCCAAGGGACGGACAGCGGGCGCACAGATACGCAGTATTTT CASSQGTDSGRTDTQYF
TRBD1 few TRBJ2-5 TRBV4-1 TGCGCCAGCAGCCGTCGGACAGGGAGGAGTTCGGAGGAGACCCAGTACTTC CASSRRTGRSSEETQYF
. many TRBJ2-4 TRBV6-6 TGTGCCAGCAGTTACTTCCCGGACAGTTCTCAAGTAAACATTCAGTACTTC CASSYFPDSSQVNIQYF
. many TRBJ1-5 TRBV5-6 TGTGCCAGCAGCCCCTTTGGAGGTCAGCCCCAGCATTTT CASSPFGGQPQHF
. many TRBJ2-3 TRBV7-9 TGTGCCAGCAGCTTAATCACAGATACGCAGTATTTT CASSLITDTQYF
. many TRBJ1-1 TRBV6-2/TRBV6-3 TGTGCCAGCAGTTACTATCTGGAGGCTTTCTTT CASSYYLEAFF
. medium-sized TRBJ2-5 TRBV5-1 TGCGCCAGCAGCTTGTCAGACCAAGAGACCCAGTACTTC CASSLSDQETQYF
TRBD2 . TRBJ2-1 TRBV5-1 TGCGCCAGGAAAACGCGGGAGGGCTGCTACAATGAGCAGTTCTTC CARKTREGCYNEQFF
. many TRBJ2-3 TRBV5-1 TGCGCCAGCAGGTTCCAAGGCGGCACAGATACGCAGTATTTT CASRFQGGTDTQYF
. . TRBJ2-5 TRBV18 TGTGCCAGCTCACCTGGGATTCAAGAGACCCAGTACTTC CASSPGIQETQYF
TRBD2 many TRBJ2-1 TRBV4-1 TGCGCCAGCAGTCCGGCCCGGCTAGCGGGAATTTTAGGGTCCTACAATGAGCAGTTCTTC CASSPARLAGILGSYNEQFF
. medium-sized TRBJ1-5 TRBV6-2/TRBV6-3 TGTGCCAGCAGTCCTGGGGGGGGCTGGGATCAGCCCCAGCATTTT CASSPGGGWDQPQHF
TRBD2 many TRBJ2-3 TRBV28 TGTGCCAGCAGTTTATTCGGAGCGGGAGGCGTTGATACGCAGTATTTT CASSLFGAGGVDTQYF
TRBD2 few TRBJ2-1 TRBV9 TGTGCCAGCAGCCCAGGTCGGGGGGAGGGCCAATACAATGAGCAGTTCTTC CASSPGRGEGQYNEQFF
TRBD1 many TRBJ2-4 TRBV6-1 TGTGCCAGCAGTGAATGGGACAGGGTATCCAAAAACATTCAGTACTTC CASSEWDRVSKNIQYF
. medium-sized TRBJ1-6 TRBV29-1 TGCAGCGTCGGGGTCGTCGGTTCACCCCTCCACTTT CSVGVVGSPLHF
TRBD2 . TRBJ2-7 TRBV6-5 TGTGCCAGCAGTTTAACCCGAGATAGCGGGAGGTACGAGCAGTACTTC CASSLTRDSGRYEQYF
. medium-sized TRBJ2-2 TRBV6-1 TGTGCCAGCAGTGAAGCGGACACCGGGGAGCTGTTTTTT CASSEADTGELFF
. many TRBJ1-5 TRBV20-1 TGCAGTGCGACACCAGGGTCCGATCAGCCCCAGCATTTT CSATPGSDQPQHF
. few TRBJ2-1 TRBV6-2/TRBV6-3 TGTGCCAGTATTATCGGGAGTGGTCCCTACAATGAGCAGTTCTTC CASIIGSGPYNEQFF
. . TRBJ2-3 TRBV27 TGTGCCGTCCAGACAGCAGATACGCAGTATTTT CAVQTADTQYF
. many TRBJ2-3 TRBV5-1 TGCGCCAGCAGCTTAGGATCAGCGACAGATACGCAGTATTTT CASSLGSATDTQYF
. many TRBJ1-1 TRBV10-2 TGCGCCAGCAGAGGGGGGGGTGGCAGGAGGAACACTGAAGCTTTCTTT CASRGGGGRRNTEAFF
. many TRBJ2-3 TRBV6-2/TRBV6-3 TGTGCCAGCAGTTCCACCGGGACCACAATTCGGGATACGCAGTATTTT CASSSTGTTIRDTQYF
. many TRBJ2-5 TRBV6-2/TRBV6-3 TGTGCCAGCAGTTACTCAGCCCCGGCAGAGACCCAGTACTTC CASSYSAPAETQYF
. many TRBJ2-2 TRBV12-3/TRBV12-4 TGTGCCAGCAGTTTTCATTCGGCGACAGGGGAGCTGTTTTTT CASSFHSATGELFF
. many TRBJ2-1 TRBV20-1 TGCAGTGCTAGAGATGGATCCGGGTTAGGTAATGAGCAGTTCTTC CSARDGSGLGNEQFF
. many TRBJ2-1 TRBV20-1 TGCAGTGCTAGTCAAGGGCGGGCCTCCCTAAACTACAATGAGCAGTTCTTC CSASQGRASLNYNEQFF
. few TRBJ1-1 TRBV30 TGTGCCTGGGACAGCCATATGAACACTGAAGCTTTCTTT CAWDSHMNTEAFF
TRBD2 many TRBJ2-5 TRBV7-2 TGTGCCAGCAGCTCCATACTAGCGGGGGCGCAAGAGACCCAGTACTTC CASSSILAGAQETQYF
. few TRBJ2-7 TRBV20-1 TGCAGTGCTAGACCCCGGACAGCGTCCTACGAGCAGTACTTC CSARPRTASYEQYF
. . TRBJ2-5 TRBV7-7 TGTGCTAGCAGCTTACCCGACGGTCAAGAGTCCCAGTACTTC CASSLPDGQESQYF
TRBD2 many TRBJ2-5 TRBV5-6 TGTGCCAGCAGCTTGGAGGCGGGAGGGTTTGAGACCCAGTACTTC CASSLEAGGFETQYF
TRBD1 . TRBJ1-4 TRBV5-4 TGTGCCAGCAGCTCGAAGAGGGGGACAGTTGAAAAACTGTTTTTT CASSSKRGTVEKLFF
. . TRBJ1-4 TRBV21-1 TGTGCCAGCAGCATAAATACCCGGGAAAACCGAAGGACTAATGAAAAACTGTTTTTT CASSINTRENRRTNEKLFF
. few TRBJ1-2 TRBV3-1 TGTGCCAGCAGCCCGAAACCGGGACCATCCCCTAACTATGGCTACACCTTC CASSPKPGPSPNYGYTF
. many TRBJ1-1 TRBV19 TGTGCCAGTAGTATATCGATCGGCTTGAACACTGAAGCTTTCTTT CASSISIGLNTEAFF